This note documents a single TCR beta chain sequence. The antigen is unknown. The data are from a study of identical twins. One entry per CDR3 protein results from TCRdb running MiXCR on the 5' RACE reads. The data contain around 650,000 distinct CDR3 sequences, under 8.5% of them seen just once; the ten biggest clones take up 1.6%. Study-level findings and limits: Within cord blood, abundant beta clonotypes carried fewer insertions, but memory repertoires showed no such trend.

The CDR3 is 11 amino acids. CDR1 is SGHRS and CDR2 is YFSETQ in the germline V gene. The same data also contributed to another study, on yellow fever vaccine responses in identical twins.

This clonotype originated in a woman aged 18-29 years in good health. J is TRBJ2-1 and V is TRBV5-1; TRBD1 is a possible D gene (5 bases). The sequenced sample consisted of PBMCs. CDR3 amino acids: CAGRGTCEQFF. In DNA, the CDR3 is TGCGCGGGAAGGGGCACCTGTGAGCAGTTCTTC.